The 13 T cell receptor beta chains given below trace back to one sample, sequenced in a study of shared clonotypes between healthy human individuals. The method was immunoSEQ multiplex PCR; TCRdb's version includes in-frame clones alone and lacks a portion of them. Of hundreds of thousands of clones listed, roughly 95% are singletons. The sample comprised naive CD4+ T cells sorted from blood. The subset: CD45RA+ positively selected. The receptors originated from a woman in her thirties in good health.

The chain uses TRBV5-3 and TRBJ1-2; D ambiguous. TRBV5-3 is known as an ORF, though its function is uncertain. The CDR3 consists of 14 residues. Trimming cost V 8 bases and J 8 bases, with 22 bases left between them. CDR3 sequence (DNA): TGTGCCAGCAGCACCCCCGGGCAACCTCTAGGCTACACCTTC. This sequence encodes CASSTPGQPLGYTF.

The V gene is TRBV29-1, the J gene TRBJ2-1; 8 bases map to TRBD2. Germline lookup yields CDR1 SQVTM and CDR2 ANQGSEA. The CDR3 contains 14 residues. V shed 4 bases and J 9 bases; nucleotides not matched to a gene: 11. The DNA of the CDR3 is TGCAGCGTTGTGTCGGGAGGGCCTTCAGGTGAGCAGTTCTTC. This sequence encodes CSVVSGGPSGEQFF.

CDR3 DNA sequence: TGTGCCAGCAGCACGGGACTAGCTAACACCGGGGAGCTGTTTTTT. Protein: CASSTGLANTGELFF. The gene calls are TRBV7-6 and TRBJ2-2, with 9 bases aligning to TRBD2. Germline V lookup: CDR1 SGHVS, CDR2 FNYEAQ. CDR3 length equals 15 residues. V trimming: 5 bases; J trimming: 2 bases; junction bases outside the gene matches: 3.

This clone has more than one count but fewer than ten. The chain couples TRBV7-3 to TRBJ2-7, with D perhaps TRBD1 (6 bases). CDR1 and CDR2 (germline): SGHTA, FQGTGA. The V end lost 6 bases, the J end lost 1 base, and 16 bases lay between the germline ends. There are 15 residues in the CDR3. As DNA, the CDR3 is TGTGCCAGCAGTTCCCGCCAGGGGAGTTCCTACGAGCAGTACTTC. Residues: CASSSRQGSSYEQYF.

The chain employs TRBV28 and TRBJ1-6; D remains ambiguous. Germline loops: CDR1 MDHEN, CDR2 SYDVKM. V was cut by 4 bases and J by 12 bases, with 19 bases left in between. CDR3 length: 15 amino acids. CDR3 loop: CASSSDSLHRLPLHF. CDR3 bases: TGTGCCAGCAGTTCCGACTCCCTACACCGTTTACCCCTCCACTTT.

The chain links TRBV19 to TRBJ2-5, with D possibly being TRBD1 (5 bases). This CDR3 spans 13 amino acids. With 5 bases removed from V and 2 bases from J, the gap between germline ends came to 9 bases. Germline V gene data show CDR1 as LNHDA and CDR2 as SQIVND (reference sequence). The CDR3 here is CASSWAGQETQYF. The CDR3 bases are TGTGCCAGTAGTTGGGCAGGGCAAGAGACCCAGTACTTC.

This clone has just one count. The gene calls are TRBV28 and TRBJ1-5; D is possibly TRBD1 (5 bases). This CDR3 has 16 residues. V was shortened by 2 bases and J by 0 bases, with 11 bases between the two germline ends. Germline assignment: CDR1 MDHEN and CDR2 SYDVKM. This CDR3 is CASSLRRQLSNQPQHF. DNA of the CDR3: TGTGCCAGCAGTTTACGACGACAGCTTAGCAATCAGCCCCAGCATTTT.

The chain combines TRBV19 with TRBJ1-1; D unresolved. Germline CDR1 and CDR2: LNHDA and SQIVND (reference sequence). Between the trimmed V and J ends, which lost 5 bases and 3 bases, there was a span of 13 bases. The CDR3 has 14 amino acids. The CDR3 loop is CASSRILGDTEAFF. Written as DNA, the CDR3 is TGTGCCAGTAGTCGAATCTTGGGAGACACTGAAGCTTTCTTT.

CDR3 sequence: CASSTHTGELFF. Here the CDR3 DNA reads TGTGCCAGTAGTACCCACACCGGGGAGCTGTTTTTT. The V gene is TRBV19, the J gene TRBJ2-2; D not certain. Germline loops: CDR1 LNHDA, CDR2 SQIVND (reference sequence). V was trimmed by 4 bases and J by 3 bases, leaving 3 bases between them. This CDR3 contains 12 residues.

V gene TRBV20-1 combines with J gene TRBJ1-2; D unclear. Trimming shortened V by 6 bases and J by 5 bases, and 7 bases separated the two germline ends. Per germline, CDR1 DFQATT and CDR2 SNEGSKA (reference sequence). CDR3 length: 10 amino acids. The CDR3 reads CSASSYGYTF. CDR3 coding DNA: TGCAGTGCCTCTTCTTATGGCTACACCTTC.

In nucleotides, the CDR3 is TGTGCCAGCAGCAGACAGGGGCGGGGTACCTCCTACGAGCAGTACTTC. Encoded protein: CASSRQGRGTSYEQYF. This chain joins TRBV11-2 and TRBJ2-7, with 8 bases matching TRBD1. Germline-derived CDR1 and CDR2 are SGHAT and FQNNGV. Trimming removed 5 bases from V and 0 bases from J; junction bases left unmatched: 9. This CDR3 comprises 16 residues.

This clone was recorded only once. This chain connects TRBV11-3 to TRBJ1-1; D remains ambiguous. CDR3 length: 13 amino acids. The V end was cut by 0 bases, the J end by 2 bases, with 4 bases between. The germline V gene encodes CDR1 SGHNT and CDR2 YENEEA. The CDR3 bases are TGTGCCAGCAGCTTAGACCGAAACACTGAAGCTTTCTTT. This codes for CASSLDRNTEAFF. The whole variable domain, remainder taken from reference TRBV11-3 and TRBJ1-1, is EAGVVQSPRYKIIEKKQPVAFWCNPISGHNTLYWYLQNLGQGPELLIRYENEEAVDDSQLPKDRFSAERLKGVDSTLKIQPAELGDSAVYLCASSLDRNTEAFFGQGTRLTVV.

Concerning this clone itself: This specimen includes other DNA sequences encoding the same CDR3. This rearrangement joins TRBV28 to TRBJ1-4; TRBD1 might be the D (5 bases). V gave up 4 bases and J gave up 5 bases, with 11 bases separating them. Germline assignment: CDR1 MDHEN and CDR2 SYDVKM. The CDR3 consists of 14 residues. This chain's CDR3 is CASSSGTENEKLFF. The CDR3 DNA is TGTGCCAGCAGTTCCGGGACGGAAAATGAAAAACTGTTTTTT.